This T cell receptor beta chain is drawn from a study of T cells after yellow fever vaccination. CDR1 is SGHRS and CDR2 is YFSETQ in the germline V gene. CDR3 length equals 14 residues. Trimming removed 0 bases at V and 5 bases at J, with 9 bases between. 5'RACE template switching generated TCR cDNA, adding a universal primer site and UMIs. TCRdb re-called the 5' RACE reads through MiXCR, storing one row per CDR3 protein. The table lists approximately 550,000 distinct CDR3 sequences, less than 20% of them singletons. In its sample, this clonotype was seen a few times. Its specificity is unknown. Broader study findings: CD4 and CD8 compartments shared a small share of clonotypes.

The sample consisted of PBMCs, taken 15 days after the yellow fever booster vaccination. This clonotype originated in a man aged 30 to 39 who received the YFV17D yellow fever vaccine. V usage is TRBV5-1 and J usage is TRBJ1-5; tentatively, D is TRBD1 (5 bases). In DNA form, the CDR3 reads TGCGCCAGCAGCTTGGGGGGGGGATATCAGCCCCAGCATTTT. Translation gives CASSLGGGYQPQHF. The entire variable domain, with the rest obtained from reference TRBV5-1 and TRBJ1-5, is as follows: KAGVTQTPRYLIKTRGQQVTLSCSPISGHRSVSWYQQTPGQGLQFLFEYFSETQRNKGNFPGRFSGRQFSNSRSEMNVSTLELGDSALYLCASSLGGGYQPQHFGDGTRLSIL.